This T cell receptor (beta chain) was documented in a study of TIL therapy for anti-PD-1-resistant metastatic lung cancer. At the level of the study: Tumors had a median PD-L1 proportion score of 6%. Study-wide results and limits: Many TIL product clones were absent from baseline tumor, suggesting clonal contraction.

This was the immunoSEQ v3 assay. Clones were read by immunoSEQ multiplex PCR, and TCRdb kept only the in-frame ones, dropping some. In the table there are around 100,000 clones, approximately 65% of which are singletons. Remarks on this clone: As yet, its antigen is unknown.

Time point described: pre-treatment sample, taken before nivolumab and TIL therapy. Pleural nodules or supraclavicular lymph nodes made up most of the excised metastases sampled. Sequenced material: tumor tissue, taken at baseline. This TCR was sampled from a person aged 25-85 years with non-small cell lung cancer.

This chain's CDR3 is CASSESTGGSETQYF. In DNA form, the CDR3 reads TGCGCCAGCAGTGAGTCTACAGGGGGTTCGGAGACCCAGTACTTC. The chain employs TRBV10-1 and TRBJ2-5; 8 bases match TRBD1. This CDR3 region has 15 residues. Germline CDR1 WNHNN, CDR2 SYGVQD (reference sequence). The V segment lost 0 bases and the J segment 5 bases; nucleotides outside the gene matches: 5.